This is a list of T cell receptor beta chains from one sample in a study of T-cell reconstitution after alpha-beta-depleted transplantation in children. One entry per CDR3 protein, called by TCRdb with MiXCR from the PCR reads. This table has hundreds of thousands of distinct CDR3 sequences, approximately 15% appearing once. The source was PBMCs, mostly from graft donor cells, collected 360 days after TCRalphabeta/CD19-depleted stem cell transplant. The source of these receptors is a male patient between 2 and 15 years old who had a stem cell transplant for acute lymphoblastic leukemia, so the T cells may come from the graft donor. The CDR3 runs from the conserved cysteine through the conserved F or W. The order of the fields is D gene, V gene, J gene, clone size, CDR3 protein, CDR3 DNA. D genes are given only for firm matches. Clone size is given for some rows only: seen once, a few or many times, or a class if the clone is expanded.

TRBD1	TRBV7-9	TRBJ2-5	few	CASSLTQGIETQYF	TGTGCCAGCAGCCTAACACAGGGGATAGAGACCCAGTACTTC
NA	TRBV7-6	TRBJ1-1	once	CASSLERGAVAFF	TGTGCCAGCAGCTTAGAAAGGGGGGCAGTTGCTTTCTTT
NA	TRBV20-1	TRBJ2-1	many	CSAPLVVQFF	TGCAGTGCTCCGCTAGTTGTGCAGTTCTTC
NA	TRBV5-1	TRBJ2-1	many	CASSLVYFSYNEQFF	TGCGCCAGCAGCTTGGTTTATTTCTCCTACAATGAGCAGTTCTTC
NA	TRBV5-1	TRBJ1-6	few	CASSLSSGMGSPLHF	TGCGCCAGCAGCTTGTCTTCCGGGATGGGTTCACCCCTCCACTTT
NA	TRBV27	TRBJ2-6	NA	CASSSPGSSGANVLTF	TGTGCCAGCAGTTCCCCAGGGTCCTCTGGGGCCAACGTCCTGACTTTC
TRBD1	TRBV7-8	TRBJ1-1	NA	CASSLSRGRDTEAFF	TGTGCCAGCAGCCTCTCCAGGGGGCGGGACACTGAAGCTTTCTTT
NA	TRBV5-1	TRBJ2-4	NA	CASSLDGSKNIQYF	TGCGCCAGCAGCTTGGATGGATCCAAAAACATTCAGTACTTC
TRBD1	TRBV7-9	TRBJ2-5	few	CASSGDRETQYF	TGTGCCAGCAGCGGGGACAGAGAGACCCAGTACTTC
TRBD2	TRBV12-3/TRBV12-4	TRBJ2-7	few	CASSPGLAREQYF	TGTGCCAGCAGCCCCGGACTAGCCCGCGAGCAGTACTTC
TRBD1	TRBV6-1	TRBJ1-6	NA	CATQKGQGYSPLHF	TGTGCCACCCAAAAAGGACAGGGGTATTCACCCCTCCACTTT
TRBD1	TRBV20-1	TRBJ2-5	NA	CSARETGPQETQYF	TGCAGTGCTAGAGAGACAGGGCCCCAAGAGACCCAGTACTTC
NA	TRBV7-6	TRBJ2-2	NA	CASSEVEWGGPYSGELFF	TGTGCCAGCAGCGAAGTCGAGTGGGGGGGGCCTTATTCCGGGGAGCTGTTTTTT
NA	TRBV10-3	TRBJ2-5	NA	CAAKETQYF	TGTGCCGCAAAGGAGACCCAGTACTTC
NA	TRBV28	TRBJ2-7	NA	CASEGTYEQYF	TGTGCCAGCGAGGGGACCTACGAGCAGTACTTC
TRBD1	TRBV19	TRBJ2-1	few	CASSPLSGTGNEQFF	TGTGCCAGTAGCCCTCTGAGTGGGACAGGGAATGAGCAGTTCTTC
TRBD2	TRBV24-1	TRBJ2-1	few	CATSDSRLAARGEQFF	TGTGCCACCAGTGACTCCCGACTAGCGGCCCGGGGTGAGCAGTTCTTC
NA	TRBV12-3/TRBV12-4	TRBJ1-1	few	CASSPLRGLNTEAFF	TGTGCCAGCAGTCCCTTGAGGGGCCTGAACACTGAAGCTTTCTTT
TRBD2	TRBV6-1	TRBJ2-5	NA	CASRQRGRETQYF	TGTGCCAGCCGCCAGCGGGGACGAGAGACCCAGTACTTC
NA	TRBV7-2	TRBJ2-7	few	CASELSSYEQF	TGTGCCAGCGAACTCTCCTCCTACGAGCAGTTC
TRBD1	TRBV10-3	TRBJ2-5	few	CAISGAGGETQYF	TGTGCCATCAGTGGGGCAGGGGGAGAGACCCAGTACTTC
TRBD1	TRBV12-3/TRBV12-4	TRBJ1-6	NA	CASSSWTGQEPLHF	TGTGCCAGCAGCTCCTGGACAGGACAGGAACCCCTCCACTTT
NA	TRBV27	TRBJ2-7	few	CASSSPIAGRQNYEQYF	TGTGCCAGCAGTTCCCCTATCGCCGGACGGCAGAACTACGAGCAGTACTTC
NA	TRBV4-2	TRBJ1-5	few	CASSREGTGNQPQHF	TGTGCCAGCAGCCGGGAGGGGACGGGGAATCAGCCCCAGCATTTT
TRBD2	TRBV5-1	TRBJ2-1	NA	CASSTHGGGLADNEQFF	TGCGCCAGCAGCACCCACGGAGGCGGACTAGCGGACAATGAGCAGTTCTTC
TRBD2	TRBV27	TRBJ2-3	NA	CASIRTSESTDTQYF	TGTGCCAGCATCCGGACTAGCGAGAGCACAGATACGCAGTATTTT
TRBD1	TRBV12-3/TRBV12-4	TRBJ2-7	NA	CASSFGRGQDEQYF	TGTGCCAGCAGTTTTGGCAGGGGGCAAGACGAGCAGTACTTC
NA	TRBV5-6	TRBJ2-3	few	CANRPGVADTQYF	TGTGCCAACAGGCCGGGGGTTGCAGATACGCAGTATTTT
TRBD2	TRBV7-8	TRBJ2-3	NA	CASSSRRTSGWWDTQYF	TGTGCCAGCAGCTCGCGCCGGACTAGCGGGTGGTGGGATACGCAGTATTTT
NA	TRBV20-1	TRBJ2-1	NA	CSAGYWEQFF	TGCAGTGCCGGGTATTGGGAGCAGTTCTTC
NA	TRBV10-3	TRBJ2-7	NA	CAIRRTQGGEYEQYF	TGTGCCATCAGACGGACACAAGGGGGGGAATACGAGCAGTACTTC
NA	TRBV12-3/TRBV12-4	TRBJ2-7	few	CASSTQGGEQYF	TGTGCCAGCAGCACCCAGGGGGGCGAGCAGTACTTC
NA	TRBV3-1	TRBJ1-1	NA	CASSQVLNTEAFF	TGTGCCAGCAGCCAAGTGCTGAACACTGAAGCTTTCTTT
NA	TRBV9	TRBJ1-1	few	CASSVVSTGSTEAFF	TGTGCCAGCAGCGTAGTATCAACAGGGTCCACTGAAGCTTTCTTT
NA	TRBV27	TRBJ1-5	few	CASSDGGRNQPQHF	TGTGCCAGCAGTGACGGGGGCCGCAATCAGCCCCAGCATTTT
NA	TRBV20-1	TRBJ2-2	many	CSARDVGVANTGELFF	TGCAGTGCTAGAGATGTAGGGGTAGCGAACACCGGGGAGCTGTTTTTT
TRBD1	TRBV20-1	TRBJ2-7	few	CSASRTGDEQYF	TGCAGTGCTTCAAGGACAGGGGACGAGCAGTACTTC
NA	TRBV12-3/TRBV12-4	TRBJ2-1	few	CASSLIQGPYNEQFF	TGTGCCAGCAGTTTAATTCAGGGCCCCTACAATGAGCAGTTCTTC
NA	TRBV5-1	TRBJ2-7	NA	CASSPGRDSKLYEQYF	TGCGCCAGCAGCCCCGGCCGGGACTCGAAACTTTACGAGCAGTACTTC
TRBD1	TRBV5-5	TRBJ2-3	NA	CASSYPTGAYTDTQYF	TGTGCCAGCAGCTACCCGACAGGGGCTTACACAGATACGCAGTATTTT
NA	TRBV19	TRBJ2-7	NA	CASSKSMTYEQYF	TGTGCCAGTAGTAAGAGCATGACCTACGAGCAGTACTTC
NA	TRBV29-1	TRBJ2-5	NA	CSVAPRLNQETQYF	TGCAGCGTTGCCCCCCGACTGAACCAAGAGACCCAGTACTTC
TRBD1	TRBV5-6	TRBJ2-5	NA	CASSLQGSQETQYF	TGTGCCAGCAGCTTACAGGGGTCCCAAGAGACCCAGTACTTC
NA	TRBV6-2/TRBV6-3	TRBJ2-3	NA	CASSYGDTQYF	TGTGCCAGCAGTTACGGAGATACGCAGTATTTT
NA	TRBV20-1	TRBJ2-2	NA	CSARVAGTPGPIRSPGELFF	TGCAGTGCTAGAGTCGCCGGCACACCGGGACCCATAAGGTCCCCCGGGGAGCTGTTTTTT
TRBD2	TRBV10-3	TRBJ2-3	many	CAIMPSGADTQYF	TGTGCCATCATGCCTAGCGGAGCAGATACGCAGTATTTT
TRBD2	TRBV7-9	TRBJ2-1	few	CASSPGLAGEILNEQFF	TGTGCCAGCAGTCCTGGACTAGCGGGAGAAATATTGAATGAGCAGTTCTTC
NA	TRBV7-9	TRBJ1-1	few	CASSYGPGGTEAFF	TGTGCCAGCAGCTACGGGCCCGGTGGCACTGAAGCTTTCTTT